These 10 T cell receptor beta chains originate from one sample sequenced in a study of control samples from healthy donors and cancer patients. Sequenced by immunoSEQ multiplex PCR; TCRdb stores in-frame clones only, minus some. The sample lists some 120,000 clones, approximately 94% occurring once. The specimen was blood. The receptors originated from a man aged 30 to 45 in good health.

The chain carries TRBV19 and TRBJ2-2, with 10 bases fitting TRBD2. This CDR3 region has 16 residues. The germline gives CDR1 LNHDA, CDR2 SQIVND (reference sequence). J lost 2 bases, V lost 3 bases, and 3 bases had no gene match. The CDR3 is CASSIPSGGNTGELFF. CDR3 DNA sequence: TGTGCCAGTAGTATCCCTAGCGGGGGAAACACCGGGGAGCTGTTTTTT.

The gene calls are TRBV27 and TRBJ1-5, with 9 bases matching TRBD1. Germline V gene lookup returns CDR1 MNHEY and CDR2 SMNVEV (reference sequence). The CDR3 is made up of 20 amino acids. J lost 1 base, V lost 5 bases, and 18 bases had no gene match. In DNA, the CDR3 is TGTGCCAGCAGTGGGGGGCCTCGGGACAGGGAAATTAACAGCAATCAGCCCCAGCATTTT. Translating gives CASSGGPRDREINSNQPQHF.

The chain uses TRBV20-1 and TRBJ2-3, with TRBD2 identical over 7 bases. With V trimmed by 3 bases and J by 2 bases, 8 bases remained unmatched. CDR1 is DFQATT, CDR2 SNEGSKA, per germline (reference sequence). This CDR3 comprises 15 residues. This CDR3 is CSASGRGKITDTQYF. CDR3 bases: TGCAGTGCTAGTGGGCGGGGGAAAATCACAGATACGCAGTATTTT.

This chain uses TRBV4-2 with TRBJ1-4, with D tentatively TRBD1 (5 bases). Trimming took off 1 base at V and 4 bases at J, with 13 bases between the two ends. Germline loops: CDR1 LGHNA, CDR2 YNFKEQ. This CDR3 region has 16 residues. The chain's CDR3 is CASSQGRDRYNEKLFF. In nucleotides, the CDR3 is TGTGCCAGCAGCCAAGGCCGGGACCGTTATAATGAAAAACTGTTTTTT.

V and J are TRBV7-9 and TRBJ2-3; 7 nucleotides line up with TRBD1. This CDR3 has 14 amino acids. The germline V gene encodes CDR1 SEHNR and CDR2 FQNEAQ (reference sequence). V lost 4 bases, J lost 2 bases, and 3 bases stayed unmatched. The DNA of the CDR3 is TGTGCCAGCAGCTGGGGACAGCCCACAGATACGCAGTATTTT. Its protein is CASSWGQPTDTQYF.

The V gene is TRBV13, the J gene TRBJ1-1; 10 bases fit TRBD1. J lost 1 base, V lost 3 bases, and 2 bases had no gene match. Germline V gives CDR1 PRHDT, CDR2 FYEKMQ (reference sequence). The CDR3 is 15 residues long. As DNA, the CDR3 is TGTGCCAGCAGCTTCGGGGACAGGGGGAACACTGAAGCTTTCTTT. Translated, it gives CASSFGDRGNTEAFF. Filled out from reference TRBV13 and TRBJ1-1, the complete variable domain reads AAGVIQSPRHLIKEKRETATLKCYPIPRHDTVYWYQQGPGQDPQFLISFYEKMQSDKGSIPDRFSAQQFSDYHSELNMSSLELGDSALYFCASSFGDRGNTEAFFGQGTRLTVV.

This sequence joins TRBV5-4 and TRBJ1-1; 8 bases are shared with TRBD1. The length of the CDR3 is 14 residues. Germline assignment: CDR1 SGHNT and CDR2 YYREEE (reference sequence). The V and J ends lost 4 bases and 4 bases, in that order; junction bases with no gene match: 6. The CDR3 reads CASSRAGGGTEAFF. The CDR3 DNA reads as TGTGCCAGCAGCCGAGCAGGGGGCGGCACTGAAGCTTTCTTT.

The table lists this clone with a count of one. The V and J genes are TRBV2 and TRBJ2-5; 9 positions agree with TRBD2. With V trimmed by 6 bases and J by 1 base, 15 bases remained unmatched. Germline CDR1 reads SNHLY; CDR2 reads FYNNEI. This CDR3 is built from 18 residues. The CDR3 nucleotides are TGTGCCAGCAGGCCGGGGATTAGCGGGGGCCTATTCCAAGAGACCCAGTACTTC. Its translation: CASRPGISGGLFQETQYF.

The genes are TRBV19 and TRBJ2-1; 10 bases match TRBD1. Germline trimming cut 1 base from V and 7 bases from J; bases unmatched to any gene: 7. The CDR3 covers 16 residues. CDR1 is LNHDA and CDR2 is SQIVND in the germline V gene (reference sequence). The CDR3 nucleotides are TGTGCCAGTAGTATAGCACCGGGACAGGGGTGGAATGAGCAGTTCTTC. Encoded protein: CASSIAPGQGWNEQFF.

This clone was counted a single time. This sequence joins TRBV2 and TRBJ1-4; 7 positions match TRBD1. This CDR3 comprises 17 residues. CDR1 and CDR2 from the germline V gene are SNHLY and FYNNEI. V was clipped by 8 bases and J by 0 bases; unmatched bases: 12. The CDR3 loop reads CASGLLRDSPTNEKLFF. Here the CDR3 DNA reads TGTGCCAGCGGCCTACTGCGGGACAGCCCAACTAATGAAAAACTGTTTTTT.